The next 17 T cell receptor beta chains were all read from a single sample in a study of T cells in Graves' hyperthyroidism and ophthalmopathy. There were TCR beta CDR3 regions amplified from RNA transcripts. First-round RT-PCR with HTBI primers amplified the TCR CDR3 region. Each CDR3 protein gets one entry after TCRdb re-called the multiplex PCR reads with MiXCR. There are approximately 300,000 distinct CDR3 sequences in the sample; 15% to 20% occur only once, and approximately 33% lies in the top ten. Sequencing was done on a sample of blood. The receptors here all came from a man aged 25 to 40 with Graves' hyperthyroidism.

This chain uses TRBV30 with TRBJ2-1; D is unclear. Trimming stripped 1 base from V and 13 bases from J, with 11 bases between. This CDR3 has 11 amino acids. The V gene's germline CDR1 is GTSNPN and CDR2 SVGIG (reference sequence). CDR3 loop: CAWSGREVQFF. The CDR3 coding sequence is TGTGCCTGGAGTGGACGCGAAGTACAGTTCTTC.

The V gene is TRBV10-3, the J gene TRBJ2-3; D is ambiguous. This CDR3 is 18 amino acids long. V was shortened by 5 bases and J by 6 bases, with 27 bases between the two germline ends. Germline V gene sequence: CDR1 ENHRY, CDR2 SYGVKD. The CDR3 DNA reads as TGTGCCATCAGTCAAAACCTACCCCGGGCCCCATACGGGGATACGCAGTATTTT. Residues: CAISQNLPRAPYGDTQYF.

The rearrangement joins TRBV30 to TRBJ2-1; a weak D match, TRBD1 (5 bases). The CDR3 runs 15 residues. Germline lookup yields CDR1 GTSNPN and CDR2 SVGIG (reference sequence). V was clipped by 0 bases and J by 3 bases, with 12 bases between them. The CDR3 region is CAWSVLQQVYNEQFF. The CDR3 nucleotides read TGTGCCTGGAGTGTACTTCAACAGGTCTACAATGAGCAGTTCTTC.

The chain carries TRBV29-1 and TRBJ1-2; 7 positions match TRBD1. Unmatched junction bases numbered 12, after V lost 8 bases and J lost 6 bases. Germline CDR1 reads SQVTM; CDR2 reads ANQGSEA. The CDR3 has 13 residues. CDR3 residues: CSCGEGAIDGYTF. The CDR3 DNA sequence: TGCAGCTGTGGGGAGGGGGCCATTGATGGCTACACCTTC.

At least ten counts were recorded for this clonotype. The chain links TRBV2 to TRBJ1-2; D gene unclear. CDR3 size: 12 residues. Trimming removed 7 bases from V and 0 bases from J, with 6 bases in between. Germline CDR1 is SNHLY and CDR2 is FYNNEI. This chain's CDR3 is CASNIANYGYTF. In DNA form, the CDR3 reads TGTGCCAGCAACATCGCTAACTATGGCTACACCTTC.

In its sample, this clonotype was seen a few times. The chain combines TRBV5-1 with TRBJ1-2; 8 nucleotides match TRBD1. Per the germline V gene, CDR1 is SGHRS and CDR2 is YFSETQ. This CDR3 has 16 amino acids. The trim removed 0 bases at V and 0 bases at J, leaving 4 bases unmatched. DNA of the CDR3: TGCGCCAGCAGCTTGGCCTGGACAGGGTCTAACTATGGCTACACCTTC. Protein: CASSLAWTGSNYGYTF.

The rearrangement joins TRBV5-1 to TRBJ1-6, with D maybe TRBD1 (6 bases). The CDR3 loop spans 15 amino acids. The V and J ends lost 0 bases and 9 bases respectively, with 13 bases between them. Germline CDR1 and CDR2: SGHRS and YFSETQ. The CDR3 reads CASSLDGGPSSPLHF. CDR3 nucleotide sequence: TGCGCCAGCAGCTTGGATGGGGGGCCGAGTTCACCCCTCCACTTT.

This clonotype was counted ten times or more. The gene calls are TRBV5-1 and TRBJ2-7; 7 bases line up with TRBD1. The CDR3 loop spans 15 amino acids. The V segment lost 4 bases and the J segment 6 bases; nucleotides outside the gene matches: 13. In germline, CDR1 is SGHRS, CDR2 YFSETQ. Here the CDR3 DNA reads TGCGCCAGCAGCCCCGCCCTAGGACAGGTTGGCGAGCAGTACTTC. It encodes CASSPALGQVGEQYF.

This clonotype showed up just once. This chain connects TRBV3-1 to TRBJ2-1; D ambiguous. V was cut by 1 base and J by 9 bases, with 10 bases left in between. This CDR3 region has 13 residues. The germline gives CDR1 LGHDT, CDR2 YNNKEL (reference sequence). The CDR3 coding sequence is TGTGCCAGCAGCCAAGCAGTGAGCGCTGAGCAGTTCTTC. Translating it yields CASSQAVSAEQFF.

This clonotype was observed a few times. The V gene is TRBV3-1, the J gene TRBJ1-2; D ambiguous. With 3 bases removed from V and 2 bases from J, the gap between germline ends came to 13 bases. Germline assignment: CDR1 LGHDT and CDR2 YNNKEL (reference sequence). The CDR3 loop spans 15 amino acids. The CDR3 coding sequence is TGTGCCAGCAGCCACGCAGACGGATTCAACTATGGCTACACCTTC. Translating gives CASSHADGFNYGYTF.

Of note for this clonotype: A clone one base away is much larger, so this may be a read error. This sequence joins TRBV13 and TRBJ1-1, with 8 positions matching TRBD1. The germline V gene encodes CDR1 PRHDT and CDR2 FYEKMQ (reference sequence). V shed 8 bases and J 1 base; nucleotides not matched to a gene: 9. The CDR3 sequence is 15 residues long. DNA of the CDR3: TGTGCCAGCGGCCCATCCGGGACAGGGAACACTGAAGCTTTCTTT. It translates to CASGPSGTGNTEAFF.

In its sample, this clonotype was seen many times. The genes are TRBV12-3 or TRBV12-4 and TRBJ2-7, with D unresolved. The CDR3 loop spans 12 amino acids. V was pared by 3 bases and J by 4 bases, with 7 bases between. The CDR3, as DNA: TGTGCCAGCAGTTTTTTGAGGTACGAGCAGTACTTC. This codes for CASSFLRYEQYF.

This clonotype was counted between two and nine times. The chain employs TRBV6-1 and TRBJ2-1, with TRBD2 matching 9 bases. Germline loops: CDR1 MNHNS, CDR2 SASEGT. V gave up 4 bases and J gave up 9 bases; unmatched junction bases: 10. The CDR3 contains 15 residues. The CDR3 DNA follows: TGTGCCAGCAGTGTAGCTGGCGGGAGGGTTGTTGAGCAGTTCTTC. Its protein is CASSVAGGRVVEQFF.

V and J are TRBV12-3 or TRBV12-4 and TRBJ1-4, with TRBD1 matching over 8 bases. This CDR3 contains 17 residues. J gave up 6 bases and V 8 bases, and 17 bases lay outside the gene matches. The CDR3 DNA follows: TGTGCCAGCGGTGTCATCATCGAGGGACAGGACTATGAAAAACTGTTTTTT. Its translation: CASGVIIEGQDYEKLFF.

This clonotype came up a few times. V gene TRBV6-1 combines with J gene TRBJ2-7; 7 bases fit TRBD2. Germline V gene lookup returns CDR1 MNHNS and CDR2 SASEGT. The CDR3 consists of 16 residues. The junction had 16 bases not matched to a gene; V was cut back by 8 bases and J by 3 bases. In DNA form, the CDR3 reads TGTGCCAGCGGGGAAAGGTGGGGGAGGGCCAACTACGAGCAGTACTTC. Protein product: CASGERWGRANYEQYF.

This clonotype was detected only a few times. CDR3 bases: TGCGCCAGCAGCTTGGGTTCCGGGGTCTACGAAAAACTGTTTTTT. Protein product: CASSLGSGVYEKLFF. The genes are TRBV5-1 and TRBJ1-4; no clear D. The germline V and J ends were trimmed by 0 bases and 8 bases, with 14 bases remaining between them. Germline V gene sequence: CDR1 SGHRS, CDR2 YFSETQ. The CDR3 covers 15 residues.

The table lists this clonotype with a few counts. This sequence joins TRBV28 and TRBJ2-4, with D unclear. The CDR3 contains 20 residues. CDR1 is MDHEN, CDR2 SYDVKM, per germline. V lost 2 bases and J 1 base, leaving 24 bases between the germline ends. The CDR3 nucleotides read TGTGCCAGCAGTTTAACCTATTTATCCCAATCAAACACCGCCAAAAACATTCAGTACTTC. This translates into CASSLTYLSQSNTAKNIQYF.